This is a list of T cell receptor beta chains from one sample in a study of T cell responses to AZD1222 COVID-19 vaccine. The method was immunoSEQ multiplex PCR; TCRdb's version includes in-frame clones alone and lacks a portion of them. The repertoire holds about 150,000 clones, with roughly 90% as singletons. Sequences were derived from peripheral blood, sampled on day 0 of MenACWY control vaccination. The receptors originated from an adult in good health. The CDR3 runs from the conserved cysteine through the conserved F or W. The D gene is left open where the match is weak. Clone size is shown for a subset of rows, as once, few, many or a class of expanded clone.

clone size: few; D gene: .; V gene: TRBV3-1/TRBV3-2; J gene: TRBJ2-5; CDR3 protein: CASRRGGPGTQYF; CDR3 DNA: TGTGCCAGCAGGCGCGGGGGCCCGGGGACCCAGTACTTC
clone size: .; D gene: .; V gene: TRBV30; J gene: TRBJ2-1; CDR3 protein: CAWSVLGAGSEQFF; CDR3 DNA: TGTGCCTGGAGTGTACTAGGGGCAGGGTCTGAGCAGTTCTTC
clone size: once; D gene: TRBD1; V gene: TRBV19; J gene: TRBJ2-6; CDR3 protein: CASSIEDRETGANVLTF; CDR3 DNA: TGTGCCAGTAGTATAGAGGACAGGGAAACTGGGGCCAACGTCCTGACTTTC
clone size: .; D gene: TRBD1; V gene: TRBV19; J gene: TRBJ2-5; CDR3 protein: CASSIAGQGRGETQYF; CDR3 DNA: TGTGCCAGTAGTATAGCCGGACAGGGACGGGGAGAGACCCAGTACTTC
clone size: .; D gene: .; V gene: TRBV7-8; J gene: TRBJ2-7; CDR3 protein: CASSRDRTSSYEQYF; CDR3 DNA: TGTGCCAGCAGCAGAGACAGGACAAGCTCCTACGAGCAGTACTTC
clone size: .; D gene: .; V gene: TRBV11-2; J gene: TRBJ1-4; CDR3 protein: CASSFEPRSEKLFF; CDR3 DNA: TGTGCCAGCAGCTTTGAACCCCGATCTGAAAAACTGTTTTTT
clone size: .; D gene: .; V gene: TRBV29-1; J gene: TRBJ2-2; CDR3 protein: CSFKNHSNTGELFF; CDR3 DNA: TGCAGCTTCAAGAACCATTCGAACACCGGGGAGCTGTTTTTT
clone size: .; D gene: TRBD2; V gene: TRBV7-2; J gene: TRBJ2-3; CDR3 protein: CASSSRTSGDRDTQYF; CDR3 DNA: TGTGCCAGCAGCTCCAGGACTAGCGGGGATCGTGATACGCAGTATTTT
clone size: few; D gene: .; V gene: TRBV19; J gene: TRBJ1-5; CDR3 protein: CASSFRGDQPQHF; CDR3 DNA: TGTGCCAGTAGTTTCAGGGGCGATCAGCCCCAGCATTTT
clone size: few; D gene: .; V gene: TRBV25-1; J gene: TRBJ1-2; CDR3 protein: CASSEEGVGYTF; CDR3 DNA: TGTGCCAGCAGTGAAGAGGGGGTCGGCTACACCTTC
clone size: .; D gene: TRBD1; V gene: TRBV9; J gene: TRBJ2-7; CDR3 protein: CASSAHGPGGSYEQYF; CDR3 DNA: TGTGCCAGCAGCGCTCACGGGCCAGGGGGTTCCTACGAGCAGTACTTC
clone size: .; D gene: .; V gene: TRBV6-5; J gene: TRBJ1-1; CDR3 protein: CASSLMGNTEAFF; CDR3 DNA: TGTGCCAGCAGTCTCATGGGGAACACTGAAGCTTTCTTT
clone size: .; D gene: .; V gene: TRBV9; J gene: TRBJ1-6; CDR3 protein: CASGSGYSPLHF; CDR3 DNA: TGTGCCAGCGGTTCAGGTTATTCACCCCTCCACTTT
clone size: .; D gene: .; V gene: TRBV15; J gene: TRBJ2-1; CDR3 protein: CATSRDQERSNEQFF; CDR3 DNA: TGTGCCACCAGCAGAGATCAAGAGAGAAGCAATGAGCAGTTCTTC
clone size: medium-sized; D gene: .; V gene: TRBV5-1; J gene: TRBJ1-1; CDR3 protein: CASSLWGPYTEAFF; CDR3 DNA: TGCGCCAGCAGCTTGTGGGGCCCCTATACTGAAGCTTTCTTT
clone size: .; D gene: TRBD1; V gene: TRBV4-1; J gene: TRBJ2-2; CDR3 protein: CASSQAGTGVLTGELFF; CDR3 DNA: TGCGCCAGCAGCCAAGCGGGGACAGGGGTTCTGACCGGGGAGCTGTTTTTT
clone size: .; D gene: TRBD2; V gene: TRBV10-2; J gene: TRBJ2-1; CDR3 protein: CASSDGLAGGREQFF; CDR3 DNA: TGCGCCAGCAGTGATGGACTAGCGGGAGGGCGGGAGCAGTTCTTC
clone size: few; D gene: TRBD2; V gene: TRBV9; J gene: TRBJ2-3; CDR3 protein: CASSEAPGSRGGTQYF; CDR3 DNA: TGTGCCAGCAGCGAGGCACCGGGATCTCGGGGGGGTACGCAGTATTTT
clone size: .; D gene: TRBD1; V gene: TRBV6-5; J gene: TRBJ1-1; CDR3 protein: CASGYRGNTEAFF; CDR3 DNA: TGTGCCAGCGGATACAGGGGGAACACTGAAGCTTTCTTT
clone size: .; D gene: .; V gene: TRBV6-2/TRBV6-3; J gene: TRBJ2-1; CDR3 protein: CASSYSGLVGRGSGYNEQFF; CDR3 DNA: TGTGCCAGCAGTTACTCGGGACTCGTGGGCAGGGGGTCAGGGTACAATGAGCAGTTCTTC
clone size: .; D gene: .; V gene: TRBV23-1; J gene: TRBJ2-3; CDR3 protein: CASSQLPRVSTDTQYF; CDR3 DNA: TGCGCCAGCAGTCAATTGCCCAGAGTGAGCACAGATACGCAGTATTTT
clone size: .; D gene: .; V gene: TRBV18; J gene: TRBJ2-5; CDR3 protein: CASSPGIGQETQYF; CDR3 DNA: TGTGCCAGCTCACCTGGGATAGGGCAAGAGACCCAGTACTTC
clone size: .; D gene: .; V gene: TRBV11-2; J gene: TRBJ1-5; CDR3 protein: CASSLGKGQPQHF; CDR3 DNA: TGTGCCAGCAGCTTAGGGAAGGGGCAGCCCCAGCATTTT
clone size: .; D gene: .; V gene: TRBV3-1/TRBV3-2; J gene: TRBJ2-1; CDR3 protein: CASNHGEAEQFF; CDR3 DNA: TGTGCCAGCAACCACGGGGAGGCTGAGCAGTTCTTC
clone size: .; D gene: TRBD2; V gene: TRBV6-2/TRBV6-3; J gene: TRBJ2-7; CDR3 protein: CASSFLTSGSAQYF; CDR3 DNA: TGTGCCAGCAGTTTCCTAACTAGCGGGAGTGCGCAGTACTTC
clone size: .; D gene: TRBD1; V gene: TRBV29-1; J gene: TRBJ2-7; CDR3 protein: CSVLKLTGTRYEQYF; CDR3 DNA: TGCAGCGTCCTCAAACTGACAGGGACGAGGTACGAGCAGTACTTC
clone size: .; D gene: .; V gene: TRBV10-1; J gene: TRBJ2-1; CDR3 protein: CAATWEGVFDEQFF; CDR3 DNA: TGCGCCGCCACCTGGGAGGGGGTTTTCGATGAGCAGTTCTTC
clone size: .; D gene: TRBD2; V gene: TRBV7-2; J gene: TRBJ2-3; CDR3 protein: CASSLDGLALAGTDTQYF; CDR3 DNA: TGTGCCAGCAGCTTAGACGGATTGGCGCTAGCGGGCACAGATACGCAGTATTTT
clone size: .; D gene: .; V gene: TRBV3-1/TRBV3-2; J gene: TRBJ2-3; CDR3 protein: CASSQGGTDTQYF; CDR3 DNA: TGTGCCAGCAGCCAAGGGGGGACAGATACGCAGTATTTT
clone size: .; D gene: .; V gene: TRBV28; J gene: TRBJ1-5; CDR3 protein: CASKEGASNQPQHF; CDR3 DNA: TGTGCCAGCAAGGAGGGTGCGAGCAATCAGCCCCAGCATTTT
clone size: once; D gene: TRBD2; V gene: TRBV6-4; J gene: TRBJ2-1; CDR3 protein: CASSDSGLDLNEQFF; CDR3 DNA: TGTGCCAGCAGTGACTCCGGACTAGATCTCAATGAGCAGTTCTTC
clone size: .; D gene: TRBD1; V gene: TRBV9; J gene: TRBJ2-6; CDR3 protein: CASSFQTGGDGANVLTF; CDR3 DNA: TGTGCCAGCAGCTTCCAGACAGGGGGCGATGGGGCCAACGTCCTGACTTTC
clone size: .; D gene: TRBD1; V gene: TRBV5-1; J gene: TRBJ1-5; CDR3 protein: CASSLTGGGNQPQHF; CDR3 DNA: TGCGCCAGCAGCTTGACAGGGGGAGGCAATCAGCCCCAGCATTTT
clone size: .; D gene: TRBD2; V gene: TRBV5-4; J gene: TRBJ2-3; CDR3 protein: CASSPFSAGGTLDTQYF; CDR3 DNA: TGTGCCAGCAGTCCTTTCTCAGCGGGGGGGACGTTAGATACGCAGTATTTT
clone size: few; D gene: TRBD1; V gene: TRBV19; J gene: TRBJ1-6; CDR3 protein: CASSPWTGSYNSPLHF; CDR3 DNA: TGTGCCAGTAGTCCGTGGACAGGCTCCTATAATTCACCCCTCCACTTT
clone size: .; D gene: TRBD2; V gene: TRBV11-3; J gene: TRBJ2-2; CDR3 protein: CASSSGLNTGELFF; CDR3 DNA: TGTGCCAGCAGCTCGGGACTAAACACCGGGGAGCTGTTTTTT
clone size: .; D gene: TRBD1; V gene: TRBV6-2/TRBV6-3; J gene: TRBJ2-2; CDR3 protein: CASSYPLTGEFPSGELFF; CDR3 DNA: TGTGCCAGCAGTTACCCCTTGACAGGGGAGTTTCCGTCCGGGGAGCTGTTTTTT
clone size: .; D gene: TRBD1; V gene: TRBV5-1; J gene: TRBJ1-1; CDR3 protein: CASSLAPGGNTEAFF; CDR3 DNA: TGCGCCAGCAGCTTGGCGCCAGGGGGCAACACTGAAGCTTTCTTT
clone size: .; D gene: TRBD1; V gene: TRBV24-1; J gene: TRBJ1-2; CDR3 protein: CATSDLGRDSQIYGYTF; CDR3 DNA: TGTGCCACCAGTGATTTGGGAAGGGACAGTCAAATCTATGGCTACACCTTC
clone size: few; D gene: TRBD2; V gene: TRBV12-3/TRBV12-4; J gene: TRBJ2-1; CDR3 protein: CASSLVGGSEQFF; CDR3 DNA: TGTGCCAGCAGTTTGGTGGGGGGGAGTGAGCAGTTCTTC
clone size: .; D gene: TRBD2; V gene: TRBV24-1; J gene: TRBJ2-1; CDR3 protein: CATSDAGTSAVNEQFF; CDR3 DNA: TGTGCCACCAGTGATGCTGGGACTAGCGCGGTGAATGAGCAGTTCTTC
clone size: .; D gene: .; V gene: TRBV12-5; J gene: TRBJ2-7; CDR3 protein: CASGLVGTSGHDEQYF; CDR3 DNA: TGTGCTAGTGGTTTGGTCGGGACTTCGGGACACGACGAGCAGTACTTC
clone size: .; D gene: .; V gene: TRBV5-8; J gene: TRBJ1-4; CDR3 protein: CASSPWGGTNEKLFF; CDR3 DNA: TGTGCCAGCAGCCCCTGGGGGGGGACTAATGAAAAACTGTTTTTT
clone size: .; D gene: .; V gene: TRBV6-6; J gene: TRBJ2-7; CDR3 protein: CASSYSFKGGYEQYF; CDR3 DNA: TGTGCCAGCAGTTACTCGTTCAAAGGAGGCTACGAGCAGTACTTC